This entry lists 9 T cell receptor beta chains sequenced from one sample in a study of PD-1 blockade in classical Hodgkin lymphoma. Here immunoSEQ multiplex PCR was the method, and the copy in TCRdb shows in-frame clones only, minus some. The sample has under 100,000 clones, over 70% seen once; the top ten hold 9% to 15%. Autologous stem cell transplantation was followed by relapse in every patient, and brentuximab vedotin exposure varied. The source material was peripheral blood mononuclear cells (PBMCs), sampled at baseline. These receptors all stem from a human donor with classical Hodgkin lymphoma.

This chain uses TRBV14 with TRBJ2-7, with D possibly being TRBD1 or TRBD2 (6 bases each). V was cut by 1 base and J by 6 bases, with 10 bases left in between. The V gene's germline CDR1 is SGHDN and CDR2 FVKESK. The CDR3 loop spans 13 amino acids. CDR3 sequence (DNA): TGTGCCAGCAGCCAAGCTGAGGGGGGCGAGCAGTACTTC. It is translated as CASSQAEGGEQYF.

V gene TRBV7-9 combines with J gene TRBJ2-1, with TRBD2 as a possible D gene (5 bases). The CDR3 runs to 14 residues. Germline assignment: CDR1 SEHNR and CDR2 FQNEAQ (reference sequence). Trimming removed 2 bases at V and 5 bases at J, with 10 bases between. DNA of the CDR3: TGTGCCAGCAGCTTAAGGGAGTTAAACAATGAGCAGTTCTTC. Protein sequence: CASSLRELNNEQFF. Full variable domain (remainder filled in from reference TRBV7-9 and TRBJ2-1): DTGVSQNPRHKITKRGQNVTFRCDPISEHNRLYWYRQTLGQGPEFLTYFQNEAQLEKSRLLSDRFSAERPKGSFSTLEIQRTEQGDSAMYLCASSLRELNNEQFFGPGTRLTVL.

This clone was observed at least ten times. The chain is built from TRBV9 and TRBJ2-5; D might be TRBD1 (6 bases). Trimming took off 4 bases at V and 2 bases at J, with 15 bases between the two ends. Germline lookup yields CDR1 SGDLS and CDR2 YYNGEE. The CDR3 covers 15 residues. CDR3 loop: CASSSGQWGQETQYF. CDR3 DNA: TGTGCCAGCAGCTCCGGACAGTGGGGGCAAGAGACCCAGTACTTC.

This chain uses TRBV7-8 with TRBJ2-7; D is ambiguous. Trimming removed 5 bases from V and 0 bases from J, with 8 bases in between. The germline CDR1 and CDR2 sequences are SGHVS and FQNEAQ. This CDR3 comprises 13 residues. Here the CDR3 reads CASSGTHSYEQYF. The CDR3 nucleotides are TGTGCCAGCAGCGGCACCCACTCCTACGAGCAGTACTTC.

The genes are TRBV18 and TRBJ2-1; TRBD2 aligns across 10 bases. V gave up 3 bases and J gave up 4 bases; unmatched junction bases: 6. Germline V gene sequence: CDR1 KGHSH, CDR2 LQKENI. The CDR3 consists of 16 residues. The CDR3 DNA reads as TGTGCCAGCTCACCCCCGGGACTAGCGCAATACAATGAGCAGTTCTTC. It is translated as CASSPPGLAQYNEQFF.

In this sample, this clone turned up a few times. A read error may produce the germline difference seen at one junction end. Other nucleotide sequences from this sample produce the same CDR3. The chain recombines TRBV5-5 with TRBJ2-2; D might be TRBD1 (5 bases). There are 17 residues in the CDR3. Germline V lookup: CDR1 SGHKS, CDR2 YYEKEE (reference sequence). DNA for the CDR3: TGCGCCAGCAGCCAAGACCGGGCCCATCCGGTGGGGCGGGAGCTGTTTTTT. Translating it yields CASSQDRAHPVGRELFF.

The chain combines TRBV28 with TRBJ2-7; 7 bases are shared with TRBD1. The trim removed 3 bases at V and 0 bases at J, leaving 5 bases unmatched. This CDR3 has 15 amino acids. Germline V lookup: CDR1 MDHEN, CDR2 SYDVKM. CDR3 sequence: CASSFTGVLSYEQYF. For the CDR3, the DNA is TGTGCCAGCAGTTTTACAGGGGTCCTCTCCTACGAGCAGTACTTC.

The chain recombines TRBV30 with TRBJ2-1; 8 bases match TRBD2. CDR1 is GTSNPN and CDR2 is SVGIG in the germline V gene (reference sequence). V lost 0 bases and J lost 9; bases outside the gene matches: 10. This CDR3 spans 15 amino acids. CDR3 bases: TGTGCCTGGAGTGTACTCGCGGGAGGACGTGGTGAGCAGTTCTTC. Translating gives CAWSVLAGGRGEQFF.

This clone came up once. The chain couples TRBV2 to TRBJ2-7; D possibly uses TRBD1 or TRBD2 (7 bases each). Germline assignment: CDR1 SNHLY and CDR2 FYNNEI. This CDR3 region has 13 residues. The V gene lost 8 bases and the J gene lost 2 bases, with 13 bases spanning the gap. CDR3 DNA sequence: TGTGCCAGCGACAGGGAGGGAGCCTACGAGCAGTACTTC. It yields the protein CASDREGAYEQYF.